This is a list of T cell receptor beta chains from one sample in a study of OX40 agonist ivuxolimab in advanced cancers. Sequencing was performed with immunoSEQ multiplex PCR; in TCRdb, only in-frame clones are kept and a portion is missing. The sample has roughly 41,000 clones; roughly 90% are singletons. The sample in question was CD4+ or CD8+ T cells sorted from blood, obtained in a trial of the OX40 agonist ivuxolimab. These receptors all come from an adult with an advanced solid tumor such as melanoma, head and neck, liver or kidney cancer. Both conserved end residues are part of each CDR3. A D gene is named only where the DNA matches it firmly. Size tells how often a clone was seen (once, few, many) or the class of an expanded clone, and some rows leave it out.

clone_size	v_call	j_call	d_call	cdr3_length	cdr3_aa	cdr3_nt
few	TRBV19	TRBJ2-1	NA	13	CASSIFSADEQFF	TGTGCCAGTAGTATATTTAGCGCCGATGAGCAGTTCTTC
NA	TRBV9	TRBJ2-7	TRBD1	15	CASSDGTGGIYEQYF	TGTGCCAGCAGCGACGGGACAGGGGGTATCTACGAGCAGTACTTC
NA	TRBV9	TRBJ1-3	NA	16	CASSEELGRGSDTIYF	TGTGCCAGCAGCGAGGAACTGGGCAGGGGATCGGACACCATATATTTT
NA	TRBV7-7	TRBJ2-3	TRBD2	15	CASSLVGTRGGTQYF	TGTGCTAGCAGCTTAGTTGGGACTAGGGGCGGTACGCAGTATTTT
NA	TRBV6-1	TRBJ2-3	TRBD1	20	CASSELSGTGFYASSDTQYF	TGTGCCAGCAGTGAACTCTCCGGGACAGGGTTTTATGCGAGTTCAGATACGCAGTATTTT
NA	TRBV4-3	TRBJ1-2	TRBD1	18	CASSQDPITQGTNYGYTF	TGCGCCAGCAGCCAAGACCCAATTACACAGGGGACGAACTATGGCTACACCTTC
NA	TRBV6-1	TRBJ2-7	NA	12	CASSEIGDEQYF	TGTGCCAGCAGTGAAATAGGGGACGAGCAGTACTTC
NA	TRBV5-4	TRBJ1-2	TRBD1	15	CASSPTGQEIAGYTF	TGTGCCAGCAGCCCCACCGGACAGGAGATCGCTGGCTACACCTTC
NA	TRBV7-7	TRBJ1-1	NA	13	CASSTRVDTEAFF	TGTGCTAGCAGCACTAGGGTGGACACTGAAGCTTTCTTT
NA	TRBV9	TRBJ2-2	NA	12	CASSAGIGELFF	TGTGCCAGCAGCGCAGGGATCGGGGAGCTGTTTTTT
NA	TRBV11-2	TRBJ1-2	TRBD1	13	CASIPTGLYGYTF	TGTGCCAGCATCCCGACAGGGCTCTATGGCTACACCTTC
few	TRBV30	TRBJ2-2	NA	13	CAWSVGDTGELFF	TGTGCCTGGAGTGTAGGGGACACCGGGGAGCTGTTTTTT
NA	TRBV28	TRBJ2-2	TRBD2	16	CASSFGGRALPGELFF	TGTGCCAGCAGTTTCGGCGGGAGGGCCCTCCCCGGGGAGCTGTTTTTT
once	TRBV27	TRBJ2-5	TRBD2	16	CASSLFSGINLETQYF	TGTGCCAGCAGTTTATTTAGCGGGATCAACTTAGAGACCCAGTACTTC
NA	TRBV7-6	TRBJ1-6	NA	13	CASSQQRNSPLHF	TGTGCCAGCAGCCAGCAACGGAATTCACCCCTCCACTTT
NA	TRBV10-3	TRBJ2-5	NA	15	CAISESAGGRETQYF	TGTGCCATCAGTGAGTCGGCCGGGGGCAGGGAGACCCAGTACTTC
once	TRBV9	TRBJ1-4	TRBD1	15	CASSVVGTGNEKLFF	TGTGCCAGCAGCGTAGTGGGGACAGGGAATGAAAAACTGTTTTTT
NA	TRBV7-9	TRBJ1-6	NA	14	CASSQTTGEGVLHF	TGTGCCAGCAGCCAAACGACCGGCGAGGGGGTCCTCCACTTT
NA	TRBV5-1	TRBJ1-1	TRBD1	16	CASSEGTGGLRTEAFF	TGCGCCAGCAGCGAAGGGACAGGGGGCCTCAGGACTGAAGCTTTCTTT
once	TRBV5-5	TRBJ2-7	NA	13	CASSLGLTYEQYF	TGTGCCAGCAGCTTGGGACTTACCTACGAGCAGTACTTC
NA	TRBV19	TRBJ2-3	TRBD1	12	CARQGAPDTQYF	TGTGCCCGACAGGGGGCTCCAGATACGCAGTATTTT
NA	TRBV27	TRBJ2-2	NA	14	CASSVDSDTGELFF	TGTGCCAGCAGCGTGGACAGCGACACCGGGGAGCTGTTTTTT
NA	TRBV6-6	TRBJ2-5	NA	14	CASSYLGDTREQYF	TGTGCCAGCAGTTACCTCGGGGATACAAGGGAGCAGTACTTC
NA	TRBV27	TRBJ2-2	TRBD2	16	CASSFPSGLYTGELFF	TGTGCCAGCAGCTTTCCTAGCGGGTTATACACCGGGGAGCTGTTTTTT
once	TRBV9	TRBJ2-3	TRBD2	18	CASSVDPRAGVSTDTQYF	TGTGCCAGCAGCGTAGACCCTCGTGCGGGAGTGAGCACAGATACGCAGTATTTT
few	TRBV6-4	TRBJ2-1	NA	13	CASSESSYNEQFF	TGTGCCAGCAGTGAGAGCTCCTACAATGAGCAGTTCTTC
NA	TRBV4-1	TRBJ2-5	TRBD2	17	CASSRLPQLAGEETQYF	TGCGCCAGCAGCCGACTACCCCAACTAGCGGGGGAAGAGACCCAGTACTTC
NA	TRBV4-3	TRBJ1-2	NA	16	CASSLTRGGTDYGYTF	TGCGCCAGCAGCCTCACCCGGGGGGGGACGGACTATGGCTACACCTTC
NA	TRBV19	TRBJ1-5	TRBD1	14	CASSIQGANQPQHF	TGTGCCAGTAGTATTCAGGGGGCTAATCAGCCCCAGCATTTT
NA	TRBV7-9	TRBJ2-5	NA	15	CASSPPSTGVETQYF	TGTGCCAGCAGCCCCCCATCTACTGGGGTAGAGACCCAGTACTTC
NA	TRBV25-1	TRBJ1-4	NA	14	CASSEPKPPGKLFF	TGTGCCAGCAGTGAACCCAAACCGCCTGGAAAACTGTTTTTT
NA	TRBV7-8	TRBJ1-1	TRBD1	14	CASSAGQGGTEAFF	TGTGCCAGCAGCGCCGGACAGGGTGGGACTGAAGCTTTCTTT
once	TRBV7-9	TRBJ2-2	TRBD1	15	CASSLWQGATGELFF	TGTGCCAGCAGCTTATGGCAGGGGGCGACCGGGGAGCTGTTTTTT
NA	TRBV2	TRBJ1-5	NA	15	CASRIGAGVNQPQHF	TGTGCCAGCAGGATTGGGGCAGGAGTCAATCAGCCCCAGCATTTT
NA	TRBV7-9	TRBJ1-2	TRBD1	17	CASSLGDSITLAYGYTF	TGTGCCAGCAGCTTAGGGGACAGTATCACGCTGGCCTATGGCTACACCTTC